These 13 T cell receptor beta chains came from one sample sequenced in a study of CD8 T cells in Susac syndrome (dated by TCRdb to the late 2010s). The library was produced with the immunoSEQ multiplex PCR assay. RNA was extracted with the RNeasy kit and about 0.5 to 1 ug was reverse transcribed using random hexamers. The public reads were quality trimmed at Q25 with fastp and then assembled into clones with MiXCR by TCRdb, keeping productive beta chains. CDR3 protein duplicates are merged, each entry listing the most common genes and DNA. Across this sample there are 130,000 to 150,000 distinct CDR3 sequences, with about 93% seen only once. Roughly 0.29% of the sample goes to the ten largest clones. The sample taken for sequencing was CD8+ T cells from PBMCs. These receptor sequences come from a human donor in good health.

The chain carries TRBV28 and TRBJ2-7; possibly TRBD1 for D (6 bases). Deletions cut 3 bases from V and 6 bases from J, with 18 bases between. The CDR3 consists of 15 residues. Looked up from germline, CDR1 is MDHEN and CDR2 is SYDVKM. The CDR3 DNA reads as TGTGCCAGCAGTTTTACTACAGGGCCTATTAGCGAGCAGTACTTC. It specifies CASSFTTGPISEQYF.

The CDR3 reads CASSSRVGRETQYF. Written as DNA, the CDR3 is TGTGCCAGCAGTTCAAGGGTGGGGCGGGAGACCCAGTACTTC. The V call is TRBV12-3 or TRBV12-4, the J call TRBJ2-5; D possibly corresponds to TRBD1 (5 bases). Trimming left V 4 bases short and J 5 bases short, with 14 bases between. The CDR3 extends over 14 amino acids.

The chain employs TRBV6-5 and TRBJ1-1, with 7 bases that match TRBD1. The CDR3 spans 15 residues. The V gene end was trimmed by 7 bases and the J gene end by 3 bases; junction bases not matched to a gene: 11. Germline values: CDR1 MNHEY, CDR2 SVGAGI. The CDR3 is CASNSYRGTDTEAFF. The CDR3 coding sequence is TGTGCCAGCAATTCCTACAGGGGAACGGACACTGAAGCTTTCTTT.

The chain links TRBV30 to TRBJ2-7; tentatively, D is TRBD2 (6 bases). The CDR3 is made up of 13 amino acids. Germline CDR1 GTSNPN, CDR2 SVGIG (reference sequence). Trimming removed 0 bases from V and 0 bases from J, with 6 bases in between. The CDR3: CAWSVGSSYEQYF. The CDR3 DNA follows: TGTGCCTGGAGTGTCGGGAGCTCCTACGAGCAGTACTTC.

This sequence joins TRBV20-1 and TRBJ1-5; no clear D. Germline V gene lookup returns CDR1 DFQATT and CDR2 SNEGSKA (reference sequence). V shed 5 bases and J shed 4 bases, with 9 bases lying between them. The CDR3 covers 12 residues. The CDR3 DNA reads TGCAGTGCTCCCACCGGAAATCAGCCCCAGCATTTT. Residues: CSAPTGNQPQHF.

This rearrangement joins TRBV12-3 or TRBV12-4 to TRBJ1-5; D remains ambiguous. This CDR3 comprises 13 residues. Trimming took 5 bases from V and 7 from J, leaving 12 bases between them. For the CDR3, the DNA is TGTGCCAGCAGTCCTTCCCCGGGACAGCCCCAGCATTTT. It translates to CASSPSPGQPQHF.

The chain has TRBV12-3 or TRBV12-4 and TRBJ2-1; D gene unclear. The CDR3 has 12 residues. With 3 bases removed from V and 6 bases from J, the gap between germline ends came to 6 bases. The CDR3 loop reads CASSFLFNEQFF. The CDR3 DNA reads TGTGCCAGCAGTTTTCTTTTCAATGAGCAGTTCTTC.

CDR3: CASSSRESNEQFF. Written as DNA, the CDR3 is TGCGCCAGCAGCTCTAGAGAAAGCAATGAGCAGTTCTTC. V gene TRBV5-1 combines with J gene TRBJ2-1; no definite D call. V lost 3 bases, J lost 6 bases, and 10 bases lay in between. This CDR3 spans 13 amino acids. CDR1 is SGHRS, CDR2 YFSETQ, per germline.

This clonotype was seen only once. The J gene is TRBJ1-2, the V gene TRBV20-1; 7 bases fit TRBD1. This CDR3 comprises 12 residues. The V gene's germline CDR1 is DFQATT and CDR2 SNEGSKA (reference sequence). J was trimmed by 2 bases and V by 5 bases; bases with no gene match: 2. The CDR3 spells CSASDRNYGYTF. The CDR3 nucleotides are TGCAGTGCTTCGGACAGGAACTATGGCTACACCTTC.

V usage is TRBV7-9 and J usage is TRBJ2-6, with unresolved D. V was shortened by 3 bases and J by 0 bases, with 9 bases between the two germline ends. The CDR3 runs to 16 residues. Germline CDR1 SEHNR, CDR2 FQNEAQ (reference sequence). CDR3 nucleotide sequence: TGTGCCAGCAGCTTGCCCAAAACCTCTGGGGCCAACGTCCTGACTTTC. Translated, it gives CASSLPKTSGANVLTF. Full variable domain (missing parts from reference TRBV7-9 and TRBJ2-6): DTGVSQNPRHKITKRGQNVTFRCDPISEHNRLYWYRQTLGQGPEFLTYFQNEAQLEKSRLLSDRFSAERPKGSFSTLEIQRTEQGDSAMYLCASSLPKTSGANVLTFGAGSRLTVL.

The chain uses TRBV7-9 and TRBJ2-5, with D uncertain. Germline CDR1 SEHNR, CDR2 FQNEAQ (reference sequence). Trimming left V 5 bases short and J 3 bases short, with 16 bases between. There are 15 residues in the CDR3. The CDR3 region has the DNA TGTGCCAGCAGCGATGTGTCCCCGTCAAAAGAGACCCAGTACTTC. Amino acid sequence: CASSDVSPSKETQYF.

The chain combines TRBV4-3 with TRBJ2-7; D uncertain. The CDR3 is 14 amino acids. Germline loops: CDR1 LGHNA, CDR2 YSLEER. V was trimmed by 2 bases and J by 3 bases, leaving 11 bases between them. CDR3 loop: CASSQNRHSYEQYF. CDR3 bases: TGCGCCAGCAGCCAAAACCGCCACAGCTACGAGCAGTACTTC.

The rearrangement joins TRBV30 to TRBJ1-3, with D possibly being TRBD1 (5 bases). Germline CDR1 and CDR2: GTSNPN and SVGIG (reference sequence). CDR3 length: 13 amino acids. With 2 bases removed from V and 4 bases from J, the gap between germline ends came to 9 bases. CDR3 DNA: TGTGCCTGGAGTCTGGGGCTCGGAAACACCATATATTTT. It codes for CAWSLGLGNTIYF.